This TCR beta chain was obtained from a study of cytomegalovirus exposure and HLA in healthy donors. PCR employed 60 Vbeta and 13 Jbeta primers. Some clones are missing from TCRdb's copy, which holds only in-frame ones; the method was immunoSEQ multiplex PCR. This table holds around 150,000 clones, around 80% found once. The TCR was taken from a man aged 30 to 45 in good health and CMV-seropositive. The source material was PBMCs.

CDR3 bases: TGTGCCAGCAGCCTGTCCAAAGGGACAGCCTATGGCTACACCTTC. Translation: CASSLSKGTAYGYTF. The rearrangement uses TRBV28 and TRBJ1-2, with 7 nucleotides matching TRBD1. Trimming at V came to 6 bases and at J to 4 bases, leaving 11 bases not matched to a gene. The CDR3 sequence is 15 residues long. CDR1 MDHEN and CDR2 SYDVKM come from the germline V gene.